A single sample gave rise to the 23 T cell receptor beta chains below, sequenced in a study of blood T cell repertoires in COVID-19. Method: immunoSEQ multiplex PCR; TCRdb's copy keeps in-frame clones and lacks some. The table has some 170,000 clones, approximately 84% seen once. Sequencing used PBMCs or T cells enriched from blood (not recorded which). These receptors were collected from a human donor with acute COVID-19. The donor label of this sample is uncertain.

V gene TRBV19 combines with J gene TRBJ1-2; a weak D match, TRBD1 (5 bases). The CDR3 loop spans 13 amino acids. Germline lookup yields CDR1 LNHDA and CDR2 SQIVND (reference sequence). V was clipped by 5 bases and J by 8 bases, with 15 bases between them. This chain's CDR3 is CASSAGPIGGYTF. CDR3 nucleotide sequence: TGTGCCAGTAGTGCGGGACCCATTGGGGGCTACACCTTC.

The CDR3 region is CASSLTGQGIFTDTQYF. CDR3 nucleotides: TGTGCCAGCAGCTTAACGGGACAGGGGATCTTCACAGATACGCAGTATTTT. This chain joins TRBV13 and TRBJ2-3; 10 positions agree with TRBD1. The J segment lost 2 bases and the V segment lost 2 bases, leaving 7 bases of the junction unmatched. The V gene's germline CDR1 is PRHDT and CDR2 FYEKMQ (reference sequence). CDR3 length: 17 residues.

V usage is TRBV7-9 and J usage is TRBJ2-7; weak D call: TRBD1 (5 bases). CDR3 length: 18 residues. Germline loops: CDR1 SEHNR, CDR2 FQNEAQ (reference sequence). The V end was cut by 4 bases, the J end by 0 bases, with 22 bases between. The CDR3 coding sequence is TGTGCCAGCAGCTCCCAGGGAACCCAGGGATTGGGCTCCTACGAGCAGTACTTC. It yields the protein CASSSQGTQGLGSYEQYF.

V gene TRBV6-1 combines with J gene TRBJ2-7; maybe TRBD2 (6 bases). The CDR3 sequence is 15 residues long. Germline V gene data show CDR1 as MNHNS and CDR2 as SASEGT. With 3 bases removed from V and 4 bases from J, the gap between germline ends came to 16 bases. This CDR3 is CASSEGFSGEYEQYF. CDR3 sequence (DNA): TGTGCCAGCAGTGAGGGGTTTTCGGGGGAATACGAGCAGTACTTC.

Here the CDR3 reads CASSPSSDKGIGYTF. The CDR3 DNA is TGTGCCAGCAGTCCTTCCTCGGACAAGGGGATTGGCTACACCTTC. The chain joins TRBV27 to TRBJ1-2, with a possible D match to TRBD1 (5 bases). Germline-derived CDR1 and CDR2 are MNHEY and SMNVEV (reference sequence). Trimming removed 5 bases at V and 7 bases at J, with 20 bases between. This CDR3 is 15 amino acids long.

The chain uses TRBV6-5 and TRBJ1-1; 9 nucleotides match TRBD1. The germline V gene encodes CDR1 MNHEY and CDR2 SVGAGI. Trimming removed 6 bases from V and 0 bases from J; junction bases left unmatched: 2. The CDR3 totals 14 residues. The CDR3 DNA reads as TGTGCCAGCAGCTGGGACAGGGTGAACACTGAAGCTTTCTTT. Protein product: CASSWDRVNTEAFF.

This chain joins TRBV3-1 (or the pseudogene TRBV3-2) and TRBJ1-3, with 9 bases matching TRBD1. The V gene end was trimmed by 2 bases and the J gene end by 1 base; junction bases not matched to a gene: 12. The CDR3 consists of 19 residues. Looked up from germline, CDR1 is LGHDT and CDR2 is YNNKEL (reference sequence). The CDR3 sequence is CASSQKGEGQGASGNTIYF. Here the CDR3 DNA reads TGTGCCAGCAGCCAAAAAGGAGAGGGACAGGGAGCATCTGGAAACACCATATATTTT.

Judged by abundance, this clone is medium-sized. J is TRBJ2-1 and V is TRBV12-2; the table's D call, TRBD1, has no DNA check behind it. TRBV12-2 is described as a pseudogene. The CDR3 runs 15 residues. CDR3 DNA: TGTGCAAGTCGCTACCCGGAGGACAGCTACAATGAGCAGTTCTTC. It specifies CASRYPEDSYNEQFF.

The rearrangement uses TRBV13 and TRBJ1-2, with D unresolved. Germline CDR1 and CDR2: PRHDT and FYEKMQ (reference sequence). CDR3 length: 12 residues. Deletions cut 0 bases from V and 8 bases from J, with 7 bases between. CDR3 in DNA: TGTGCCAGCAGCTTAGGACAGCTAGGCTACACCTTC. Protein: CASSLGQLGYTF.

CDR3 DNA sequence: TGTGCCAGCAGTGAGCAGCCCCCTAGAAATGAAAAACTGTTTTTT. Amino acid sequence: CASSEQPPRNEKLFF. V gene TRBV6-1 combines with J gene TRBJ1-4; unclear D gene. Trimming took 3 bases from V and 5 from J, leaving 13 bases between them. Germline CDR1 is MNHNS and CDR2 is SASEGT. The CDR3 is 15 residues long.

This sequence joins TRBV6-2 or TRBV6-3 and TRBJ1-2; D may be TRBD1 (5 bases). The CDR3 is 13 amino acids. CDR1 and CDR2 from the germline V gene are MNHEY and SVGEGT. V was pared by 6 bases and J by 7 bases, with 15 bases between. For the CDR3, the DNA is TGTGCCAGCAGCCCGGGAGGGACCGGTGGCTACACCTTC. Translation gives CASSPGGTGGYTF.

On this clone: A junction end diverges from the germline sequence, so it may reflect a read error. The chain links TRBV5-6 to TRBJ1-3; D gene unclear. CDR3 length equals 13 residues. The germline V gene has CDR1 SGHDT and CDR2 YYEEEE. In DNA form, the CDR3 reads TGTGCCAGCAGCTTGGGAGGTTCGGGTCGGTTCGGTTTT. The encoded protein is CASSLGGSGRFGF. The full variable domain, in which reference TRBV5-6 and TRBJ1-3 provide the parts outside the CDR3, is DAGVTQSPTHLIKTRGQQVTLRCSPKSGHDTVSWYQQALGQGPQFIFQYYEEEERQRGNFPDRFSGHQFPNYSSELNVNALLLGDSALYLCASSLGGSGRFGFGEGSWLTVV.

Details on this clone: In the same sample, other DNA sequences code for this CDR3. The CDR3 loop is CASRGQGAHYGYTF. For the CDR3, the DNA is TGTGCCAGCAGGGGACAGGGGGCCCACTATGGCTACACCTTC. The chain has TRBV2 and TRBJ1-2; 12 positions match TRBD1. Unmatched junction bases numbered 2, after V lost 6 bases and J lost 3 bases. This CDR3 has 14 amino acids. Germline CDR1 reads SNHLY; CDR2 reads FYNNEI.

This clone came up once. The chain employs TRBV19 and TRBJ2-1; 7 bases fit TRBD1. The CDR3 is 16 amino acids. From germline, CDR1 is LNHDA and CDR2 SQIVND (reference sequence). V shed 5 bases and J 2 bases; nucleotides not matched to a gene: 9. This CDR3 reads CASSVSQGNPYNEQFF. CDR3 nucleotide sequence: TGTGCCAGTAGTGTCTCACAGGGGAACCCCTACAATGAGCAGTTCTTC.

For the CDR3, the DNA is TGTGCCAGCAGCTCTCTGTCTGGCGGGCTCTACAATGAGCAGTTCTTC. This encodes CASSSLSGGLYNEQFF. The chain joins TRBV11-2 to TRBJ2-1, with a tentative D call TRBD2 (5 bases). The germline V gene encodes CDR1 SGHAT and CDR2 FQNNGV. The CDR3 extends over 16 amino acids. Trimming shortened V by 4 bases and J by 3 bases, and 16 bases separated the two germline ends.

J is TRBJ1-5 and V is TRBV7-8; D is unresolved. V lost 5 bases and J lost 2, with 7 bases in between. The germline gives CDR1 SGHVS, CDR2 FQNEAQ. The CDR3 has 13 amino acids. CDR3 in DNA: TGTGCCAGCAGCGCCGGGGGCAATCAGCCCCAGCATTTT. Translation: CASSAGGNQPQHF.

This chain connects TRBV6-1 to TRBJ2-7; 7 nucleotides align to TRBD1. Germline V CDR1 and CDR2: MNHNS, SASEGT. V dropped 3 bases and J dropped 1; count of bases not matched to a gene: 3. The CDR3 totals 14 residues. The CDR3: CASSDSGQSYEQYF. CDR3 in DNA: TGTGCCAGCAGTGATTCGGGACAGTCCTACGAGCAGTACTTC.

This clone was observed once. The chain combines TRBV19 with TRBJ2-7; tentatively, D is TRBD2 (6 bases). V was clipped by 3 bases and J by 0 bases, with 15 bases between them. Germline V gene data show CDR1 as LNHDA and CDR2 as SQIVND (reference sequence). The CDR3 runs 16 residues. CDR3 DNA sequence: TGTGCCAGTAGTATTTTCGGGGGAGCGAGCTCCTACGAGCAGTACTTC. The encoded protein is CASSIFGGASSYEQYF.

V is TRBV30 and J is TRBJ2-7; D ambiguous. V lost 6 bases to trimming and J lost 2 bases, with 8 bases between them. The CDR3 runs to 11 residues. Germline V gene data show CDR1 as GTSNPN and CDR2 as SVGIG (reference sequence). The CDR3 here is CACVGTYEQYF. Written as DNA, the CDR3 is TGTGCCTGTGTGGGCACCTACGAGCAGTACTTC.

The CDR3, as DNA: TGTGCCAGCAGCCAAGGATCGGGACAGGGTTCCTACGAGCAGTACTTC. Residues: CASSQGSGQGSYEQYF. V and J are TRBV4-2 and TRBJ2-7, with TRBD1 matching over 9 bases. The CDR3 runs to 16 residues. V was clipped by 1 base and J by 1 base; unmatched bases: 5. Per the germline V gene, CDR1 is LGHNA and CDR2 is YNFKEQ.

The chain couples TRBV11-3 to TRBJ2-7, with D perhaps matching TRBD1 (6 bases). This CDR3 comprises 19 residues. The germline V gene encodes CDR1 SGHNT and CDR2 YENEEA. The V end lost 5 bases, the J end lost 4 bases, and 30 bases lay between the germline ends. DNA of the CDR3: TGTGCCAGCAGCCTTGTTGACAGGATTCGTATGTGGAAGACTTACGAGCAGTACTTC. Residues: CASSLVDRIRMWKTYEQYF. Supplemented by reference TRBV11-3 and TRBJ2-7, the full variable domain reads EAGVVQSPRYKIIEKKQPVAFWCNPISGHNTLYWYLQNLGQGPELLIRYENEEAVDDSQLPKDRFSAERLKGVDSTLKIQPAELGDSAVYLCASSLVDRIRMWKTYEQYFGPGTRLTVT.

The rearrangement links TRBV7-3 to TRBJ2-1; 8 nucleotides match TRBD2. The CDR3 totals 15 residues. J was trimmed by 4 bases and V by 5 bases; bases with no gene match: 7. Germline V gives CDR1 SGHTA, CDR2 FQGTGA. The CDR3: CASSRSGGLYNEQFF. DNA of the CDR3: TGTGCCAGCAGCAGGAGCGGGGGCCTGTACAATGAGCAGTTCTTC.

The chain links TRBV4-2 to TRBJ2-5, with 9 positions matching TRBD2. The CDR3 consists of 15 residues. Germline CDR1 reads LGHNA; CDR2 reads YNFKEQ. Unmatched junction bases numbered 5, after V lost 3 bases and J lost 3 bases. The CDR3 DNA is TGTGCCAGCAGCCAGGAGACTAGCGGAGAAGAGACCCAGTACTTC. Translation gives CASSQETSGEETQYF.